Sequencing of this T cell receptor beta chain was carried out in a study of blood T cell repertoires in COVID-19. In the source study's methods: Using reference gene primer amplification, nucleated cell counts were estimated. Generated by immunoSEQ multiplex PCR, the TCRdb table keeps only in-frame clones and is missing some. V and J calls and clone size are those listed in that table; D and trimming were worked out from the DNA. The profile shows tens of thousands of clones, around 90% of them singletons. Per germline, CDR1 SGHDT and CDR2 YYEEEE. Trimming removed 1 base from V and 1 base from J, with 13 bases in between. CDR3 size: 16 residues.

This rearrangement joins TRBV5-6 to TRBJ2-3; no reliable D call. The TCR sequence derives from a man aged 60 to 75 with acute or convalescent COVID-19. The sequenced sample consisted of peripheral blood. The CDR3 sequence is CASSLTRSMGTDTQYF. The CDR3 coding sequence is TGTGCCAGCAGCTTGACCAGAAGTATGGGCACAGATACGCAGTATTTT.